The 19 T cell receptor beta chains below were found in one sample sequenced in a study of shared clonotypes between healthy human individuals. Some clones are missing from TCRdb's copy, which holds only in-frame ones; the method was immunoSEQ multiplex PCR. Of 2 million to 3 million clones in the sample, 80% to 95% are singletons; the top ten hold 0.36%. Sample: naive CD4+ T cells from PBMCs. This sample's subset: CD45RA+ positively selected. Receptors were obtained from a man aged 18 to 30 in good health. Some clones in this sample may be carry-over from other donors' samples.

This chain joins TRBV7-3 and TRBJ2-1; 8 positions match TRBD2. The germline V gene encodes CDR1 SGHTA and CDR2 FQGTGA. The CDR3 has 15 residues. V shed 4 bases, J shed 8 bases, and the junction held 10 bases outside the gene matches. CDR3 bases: TGTGCCAGCAGCTCCACCGGGACTAGTAACTATGAGCAGTTCTTC. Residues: CASSSTGTSNYEQFF.

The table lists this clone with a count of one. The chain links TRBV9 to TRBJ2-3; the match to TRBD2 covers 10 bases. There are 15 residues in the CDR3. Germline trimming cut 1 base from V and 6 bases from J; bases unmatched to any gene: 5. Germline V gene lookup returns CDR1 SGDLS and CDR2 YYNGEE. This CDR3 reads CASSVLAGVLDTQYF. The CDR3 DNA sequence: TGTGCCAGCAGCGTACTAGCGGGAGTTTTGGATACGCAGTATTTT.

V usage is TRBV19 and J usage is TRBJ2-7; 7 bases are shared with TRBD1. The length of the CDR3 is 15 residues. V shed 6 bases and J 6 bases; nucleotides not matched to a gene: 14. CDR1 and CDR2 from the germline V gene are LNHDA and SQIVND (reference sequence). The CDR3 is CASSSNGGQTFEQYF. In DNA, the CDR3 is TGTGCCAGTAGCTCTAATGGGGGACAGACCTTCGAGCAGTACTTC.

CDR3 loop: CASSFDKPDYGYTF. CDR3 nucleotides: TGCGCCAGCAGCTTTGATAAGCCTGACTATGGCTACACCTTC. This chain uses TRBV5-1 with TRBJ1-2; D is undetermined. Looked up from germline, CDR1 is SGHRS and CDR2 is YFSETQ. V was cut by 2 bases and J by 3 bases, with 11 bases left in between. The CDR3 has 14 residues.

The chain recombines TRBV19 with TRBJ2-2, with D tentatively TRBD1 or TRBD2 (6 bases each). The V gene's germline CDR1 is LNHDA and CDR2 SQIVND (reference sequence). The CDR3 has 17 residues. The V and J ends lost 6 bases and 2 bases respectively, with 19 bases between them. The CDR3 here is CASRTSGGGTNTGELFF. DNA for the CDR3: TGTGCCAGTAGAACCAGTGGAGGGGGTACCAACACCGGGGAGCTGTTTTTT. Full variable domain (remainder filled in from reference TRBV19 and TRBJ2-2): DGGITQSPKYLFRKEGQNVTLSCEQNLNHDAMYWYRQDPGQGLRLIYYSQIVNDFQKGDIAEGYSVSREKKESFPLTVTSAQKNPTAFYLCASRTSGGGTNTGELFFGEGSRLTVL.

The CDR3 DNA follows: TGTGCCACTGGCTCTGGAAACACCATATATTTT. It is translated as CATGSGNTIYF. The chain employs TRBV7-9 and TRBJ1-3, with unresolved D. Trimming shortened V by 10 bases and J by 0 bases, and 4 bases separated the two germline ends. Germline CDR1 is SEHNR and CDR2 is FQNEAQ (reference sequence). This CDR3 contains 11 residues.

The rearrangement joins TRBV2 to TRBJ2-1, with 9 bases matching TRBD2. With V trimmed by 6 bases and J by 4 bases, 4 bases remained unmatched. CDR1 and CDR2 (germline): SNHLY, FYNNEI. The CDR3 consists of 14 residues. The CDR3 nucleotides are TGTGCCAGCAGGGCGGGAGGGCCGTACAATGAGCAGTTCTTC. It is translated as CASRAGGPYNEQFF.

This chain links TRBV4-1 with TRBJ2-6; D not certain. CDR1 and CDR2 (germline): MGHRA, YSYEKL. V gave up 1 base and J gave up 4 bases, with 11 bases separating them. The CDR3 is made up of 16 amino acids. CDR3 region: CASSQVVSGGANVLTF. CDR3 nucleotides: TGCGCCAGCAGCCAAGTGGTTTCTGGGGGGGCCAACGTCCTGACTTTC.

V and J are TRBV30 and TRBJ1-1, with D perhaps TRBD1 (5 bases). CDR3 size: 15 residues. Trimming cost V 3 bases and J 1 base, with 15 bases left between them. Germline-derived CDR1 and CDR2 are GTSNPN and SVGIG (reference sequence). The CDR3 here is CAWSVPGDGNTEAFF. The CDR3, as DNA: TGTGCCTGGAGCGTACCGGGGGACGGGAACACTGAAGCTTTCTTT.

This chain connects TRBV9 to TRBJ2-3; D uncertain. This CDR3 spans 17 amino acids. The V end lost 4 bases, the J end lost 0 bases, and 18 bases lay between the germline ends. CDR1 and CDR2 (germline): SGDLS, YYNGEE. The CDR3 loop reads CASSSGRISSSTDTQYF. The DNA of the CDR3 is TGTGCCAGCAGCTCCGGGCGGATAAGTAGTAGCACAGATACGCAGTATTTT.

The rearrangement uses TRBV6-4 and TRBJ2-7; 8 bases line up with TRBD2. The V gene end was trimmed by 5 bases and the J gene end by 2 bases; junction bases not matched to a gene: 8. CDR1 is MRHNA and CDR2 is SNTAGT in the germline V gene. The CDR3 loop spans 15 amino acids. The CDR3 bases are TGTGCCAGCAGTTTAAGTAGCGGGATCCCCTACGAGCAGTACTTC. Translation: CASSLSSGIPYEQYF.

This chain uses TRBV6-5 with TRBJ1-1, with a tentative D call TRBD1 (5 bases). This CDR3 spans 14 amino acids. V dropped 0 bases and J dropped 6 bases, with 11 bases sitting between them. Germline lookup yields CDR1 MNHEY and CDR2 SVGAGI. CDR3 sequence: CASSYSRAGPEAFF. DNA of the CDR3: TGTGCCAGCAGTTACTCCCGAGCGGGGCCTGAAGCTTTCTTT.

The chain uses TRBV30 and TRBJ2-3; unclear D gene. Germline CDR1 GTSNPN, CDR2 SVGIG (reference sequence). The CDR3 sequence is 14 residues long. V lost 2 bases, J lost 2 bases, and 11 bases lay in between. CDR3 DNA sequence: TGTGCCTGGAGTTACCTCGGTCCCACAGATACGCAGTATTTT. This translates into CAWSYLGPTDTQYF.

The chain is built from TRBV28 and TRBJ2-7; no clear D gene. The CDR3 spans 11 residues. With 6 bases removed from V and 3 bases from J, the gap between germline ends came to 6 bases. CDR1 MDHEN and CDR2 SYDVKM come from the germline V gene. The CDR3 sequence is CASSRYYEQYF. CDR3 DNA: TGTGCCAGCAGCCGATACTACGAGCAGTACTTC.

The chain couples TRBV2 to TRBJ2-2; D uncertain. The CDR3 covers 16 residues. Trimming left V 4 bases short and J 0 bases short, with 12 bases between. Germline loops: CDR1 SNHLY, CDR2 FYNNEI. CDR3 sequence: CASSVYMSANTGELFF. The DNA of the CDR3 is TGTGCCAGCAGTGTGTATATGTCGGCGAACACCGGGGAGCTGTTTTTT.

The CDR3 sequence is CASSLAIEYNEQFF. CDR3 DNA: TGTGCCAGTAGTCTCGCTATTGAGTACAATGAGCAGTTCTTC. V and J are TRBV19 and TRBJ2-1; D ambiguous. Germline values: CDR1 LNHDA, CDR2 SQIVND (reference sequence). Trimming stripped 5 bases from V and 4 bases from J, with 12 bases between. The CDR3 runs 14 residues.

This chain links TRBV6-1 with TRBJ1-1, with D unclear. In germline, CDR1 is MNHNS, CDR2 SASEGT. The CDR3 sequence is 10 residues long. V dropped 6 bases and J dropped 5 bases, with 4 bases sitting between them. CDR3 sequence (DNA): TGTGCCAGCAGCGAGACTGAAGCTTTCTTT. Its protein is CASSETEAFF.

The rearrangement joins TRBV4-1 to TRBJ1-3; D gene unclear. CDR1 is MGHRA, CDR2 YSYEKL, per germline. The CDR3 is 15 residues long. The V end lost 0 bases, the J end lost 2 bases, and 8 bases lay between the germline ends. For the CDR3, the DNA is TGCGCCAGCAGCCAAGATCAGGCGGCTGGAAACACCATATATTTT. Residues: CASSQDQAAGNTIYF.

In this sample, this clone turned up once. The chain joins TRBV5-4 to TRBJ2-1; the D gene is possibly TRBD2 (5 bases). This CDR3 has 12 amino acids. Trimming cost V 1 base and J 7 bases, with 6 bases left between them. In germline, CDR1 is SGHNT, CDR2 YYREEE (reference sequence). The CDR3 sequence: CASSLLANEQFF. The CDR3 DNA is TGTGCCAGCAGCTTGCTAGCAAATGAGCAGTTCTTC. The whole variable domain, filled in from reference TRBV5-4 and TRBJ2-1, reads ETGVTQSPTHLIKTRGQQVTLRCSSQSGHNTVSWYQQALGQGPQFIFQYYREEENGRGNFPPRFSGLQFPNYSSELNVNALELDDSALYLCASSLLANEQFFGPGTRLTVL.